This TCR beta chain is from a study of cytomegalovirus exposure and HLA in healthy donors. Comment on this clone: Its matching antigen is unknown.

Regarding the study as a whole: More clonal expansion characterized HLA-associated TCR beta chains than equally common others in a later analysis. Per a prior analysis, the majority of TCR beta V segments were productive roughly 90% or roughly 30% of the time.

The PCR was carried out with 60 Vbeta primers and 13 Jbeta primers. Profiled with immunoSEQ multiplex PCR; TCRdb holds only in-frame clones, not every one. Of 110,000 or so clones in the sample, under 80% were seen once. This CDR3 region has 13 residues. Germline V gene lookup returns CDR1 MNHEY and CDR2 SVGAGI. V was shortened by 6 bases and J by 5 bases, with 11 bases between the two germline ends. The TCR was taken from a woman aged 40 to 49 in good health and CMV-seropositive. The sample consisted of PBMCs. The V gene is TRBV6-5, the J gene TRBJ1-5; no reliable D call. This CDR3 is CASSPGPHQPQHF. The CDR3 DNA is TGTGCCAGCAGCCCGGGTCCACATCAGCCCCAGCATTTT.